Sequencing of this T cell receptor (beta chain) was carried out in a study of cytomegalovirus exposure and HLA in healthy donors. Study-wide background: Unique TCRs from HLA-typed donors, 80 million to 90 million of them, were held in an early data release.

General study results and limits: TCR beta sequences reportedly predicted most subjects' HLA-A and HLA-B alleles accurately. Sequencing depth roughly uniform across donors was assumed in presence/absence analyses. For TCR beta chains, V- and J-gene trimming was later linked to a missense DCLRE1C variant.

Details on this clone: The antigen remains undetermined.

The PCR contained 60 Vbeta and 13 Jbeta primers. Sequencing was performed with immunoSEQ multiplex PCR; in TCRdb, only in-frame clones are kept and a portion is missing. The profile covers more than 140,000 clones, with approximately 71% appearing a single time and about 3.5% taken by the ten largest. After removal of 5 bases from V and 3 bases from J, the junction contained 14 bases not matched to a gene. Germline assignment: CDR1 LNHDA and CDR2 SQIVND (reference sequence). The CDR3 loop spans 17 amino acids. The gene calls are TRBV19 and TRBJ2-3; 7 positions agree with TRBD1. The receptor was isolated from a man aged 35 to 55 in good health and CMV-seronegative. The sequenced material came from PBMCs. CDR3 in DNA: TGTGCCAGTAGTTCGCTAAGGGGGACAGTTCCTACAGATACGCAGTATTTT. Encoded protein: CASSSLRGTVPTDTQYF. The variable domain in full, completed from reference TRBV19 and TRBJ2-3, reads DGGITQSPKYLFRKEGQNVTLSCEQNLNHDAMYWYRQDPGQGLRLIYYSQIVNDFQKGDIAEGYSVSREKKESFPLTVTSAQKNPTAFYLCASSSLRGTVPTDTQYFGPGTRLTVL.